This TCR beta chain was captured by sequencing in a study of CXCR3-negative and CXCR3-positive naive CD8 T cells. Study results and caveats: CD5 surface expression was similar among naive subsets, and TCR strength was estimated by inference from TRB CDR3 properties.

Looked up from germline, CDR1 is SEHNR and CDR2 is FQNEAQ (reference sequence). CDR3 length: 15 residues. The libraries of TRB cDNA were prepared using 5' RACE with UMI labels. Each CDR3 protein gets one entry in TCRdb, which reprocessed the 5' RACE reads and gives no DNA. Its clone listing holds under 30,000 distinct CDR3 sequences. Notes on this clonotype: What it binds is not known.

This chain uses TRBV7-9 with TRBJ2-3; the TRBD2 assignment by TCRdb is unverifiable without DNA. The source of this sequence is a human donor in good health. Some clones in this sample may be carry-over from other donors' samples. Sequencing used memory CD8+ T cells from blood. CDR3 sequence: CASSWAGGGADTQYF.